Given below is one T cell receptor beta chain in context. These data originate in a study of OX40 agonist ivuxolimab in advanced cancers. In the study overall: Recorded diagnoses for dose-escalation patients were hepatocellular carcinoma, melanoma, renal cell or head and neck cancer. The eligibility criteria allowed prior anti-PD-1, anti-PD-L1 or anti-CTLA-4 therapy, and about 40% had some.

The data were produced by immunoSEQ multiplex PCR, yet TCRdb's version contains in-frame clones alone and is incomplete. The repertoire has roughly 86,000 clones, 70% to 90% of them found once; the top ten carry approximately 2%. V gave up 6 bases and J gave up 7 bases, with 15 bases separating them. The CDR3 extends over 13 amino acids. Germline V gives CDR1 MNHNY, CDR2 SVGAGI (reference sequence). At cycle 4 day 1, cycle 7 day 1, and baseline, blood was sampled. This sequence joins TRBV6-6 and TRBJ2-5, with D maybe TRBD1 (7 bases). Sequenced here: CD4+ or CD8+ T cells sorted from blood, sampled in a trial of the OX40 agonist ivuxolimab. This TCR derives from an adult with an advanced solid tumor such as melanoma, head and neck, liver or kidney cancer. CDR3 in amino acids: CASSPGGKATQYF. The CDR3 nucleotides read TGTGCCAGCAGCCCAGGGGGGAAAGCGACCCAGTACTTC.